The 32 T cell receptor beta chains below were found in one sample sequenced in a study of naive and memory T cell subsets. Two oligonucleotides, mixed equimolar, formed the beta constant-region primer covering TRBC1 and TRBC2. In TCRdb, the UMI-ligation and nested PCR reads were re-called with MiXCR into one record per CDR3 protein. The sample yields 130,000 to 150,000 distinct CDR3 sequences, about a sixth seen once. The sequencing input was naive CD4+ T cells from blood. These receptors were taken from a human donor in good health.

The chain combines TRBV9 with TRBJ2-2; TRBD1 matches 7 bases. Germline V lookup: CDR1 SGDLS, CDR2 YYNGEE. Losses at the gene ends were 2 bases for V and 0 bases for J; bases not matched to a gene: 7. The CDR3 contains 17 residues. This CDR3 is CASSVAPGTANTGELFF. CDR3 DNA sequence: TGTGCCAGCAGCGTCGCCCCCGGGACAGCGAACACCGGGGAGCTGTTTTTT.

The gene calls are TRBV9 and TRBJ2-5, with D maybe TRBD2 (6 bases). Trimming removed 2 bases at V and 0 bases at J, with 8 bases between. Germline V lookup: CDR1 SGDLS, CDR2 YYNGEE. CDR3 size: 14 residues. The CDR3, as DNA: TGTGCCAGCAGCGTTGGGACTCACCAAGAGACCCAGTACTTC. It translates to CASSVGTHQETQYF. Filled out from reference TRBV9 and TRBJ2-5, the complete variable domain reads DSGVTQTPKHLITATGQRVTLRCSPRSGDLSVYWYQQSLDQGLQFLIQYYNGEERAKGNILERFSAQQFPDLHSELNLSSLELGDSALYFCASSVGTHQETQYFGPGTRLLVL.

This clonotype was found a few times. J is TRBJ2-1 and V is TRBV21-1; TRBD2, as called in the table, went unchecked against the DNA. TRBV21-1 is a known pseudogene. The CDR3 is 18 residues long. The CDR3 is CASSPTRASGGPYNEQFF. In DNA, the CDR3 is TGTGCCAGCAGCCCTACGAGGGCTAGCGGGGGCCCCTACAATGAGCAGTTCTTC.

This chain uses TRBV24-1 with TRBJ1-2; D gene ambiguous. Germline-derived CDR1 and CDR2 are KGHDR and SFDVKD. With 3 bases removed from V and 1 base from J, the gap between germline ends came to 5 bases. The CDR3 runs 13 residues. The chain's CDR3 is CATSDPNNYGYTF. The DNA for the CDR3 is TGTGCCACCAGTGATCCGAATAACTATGGCTACACCTTC.

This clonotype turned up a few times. The DNA of the CDR3 is TGTGCCAGCCTCAGTGGGGGAGAGACCCAGTACTTC. This translates into CASLSGGETQYF. The chain links TRBV6-2 or TRBV6-3 to TRBJ2-5; D may match TRBD1 or TRBD2 (5 bases each). The V end lost 8 bases, the J end lost 4 bases, and 11 bases lay between the germline ends. Germline V gives CDR1 MNHEY, CDR2 SVGEGT. The length of the CDR3 is 12 residues.

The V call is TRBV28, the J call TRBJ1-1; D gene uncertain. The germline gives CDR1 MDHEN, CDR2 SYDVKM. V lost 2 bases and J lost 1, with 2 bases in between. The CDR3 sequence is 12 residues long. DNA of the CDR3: TGTGCCAGCAGTTTACAGAACACTGAAGCTTTCTTT. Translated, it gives CASSLQNTEAFF.

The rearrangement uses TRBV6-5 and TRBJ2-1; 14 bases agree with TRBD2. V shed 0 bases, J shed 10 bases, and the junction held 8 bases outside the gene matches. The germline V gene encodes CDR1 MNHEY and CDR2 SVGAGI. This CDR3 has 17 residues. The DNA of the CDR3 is TGTGCCAGCAGTTACTCCGGACTAGCGGGAGGCCTGAGGGAGCAGTTCTTC. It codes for CASSYSGLAGGLREQFF.

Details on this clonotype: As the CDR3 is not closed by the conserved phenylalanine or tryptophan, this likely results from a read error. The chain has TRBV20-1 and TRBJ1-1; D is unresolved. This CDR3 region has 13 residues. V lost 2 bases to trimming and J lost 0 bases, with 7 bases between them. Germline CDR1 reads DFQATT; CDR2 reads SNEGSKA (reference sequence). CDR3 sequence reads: CSARNGVNTEAFS. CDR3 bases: TGCAGTGCTAGAAACGGGGTGAACACTGAAGCTTTCTCT.

CDR3 DNA sequence: TGTGCCAGCAGCTTCACGGTAACTACCTACGAGCAGTACTTC. Translated: CASSFTVTTYEQYF. The chain couples TRBV11-2 to TRBJ2-7; D call uncertain. The CDR3 runs 14 residues. Germline lookup yields CDR1 SGHAT and CDR2 FQNNGV. V was shortened by 3 bases and J by 2 bases, with 11 bases between the two germline ends.

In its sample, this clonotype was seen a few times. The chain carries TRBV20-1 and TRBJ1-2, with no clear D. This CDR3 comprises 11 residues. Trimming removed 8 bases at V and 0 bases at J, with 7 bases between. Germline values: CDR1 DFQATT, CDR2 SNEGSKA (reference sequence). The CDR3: CSTEPNYGYTF. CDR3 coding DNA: TGCAGTACTGAACCTAACTATGGCTACACCTTC.

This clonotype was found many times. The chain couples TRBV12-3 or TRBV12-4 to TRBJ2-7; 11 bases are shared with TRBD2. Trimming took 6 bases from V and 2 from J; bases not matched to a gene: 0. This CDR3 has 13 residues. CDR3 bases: TGTGCCAGCAGGACTAGCGGGACCTACGAGCAGTACTTC. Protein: CASRTSGTYEQYF.

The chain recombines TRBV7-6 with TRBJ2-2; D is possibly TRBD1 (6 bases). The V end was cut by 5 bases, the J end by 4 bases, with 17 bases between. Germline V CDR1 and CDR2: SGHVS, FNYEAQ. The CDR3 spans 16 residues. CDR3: CASSRNWDISTGELFF. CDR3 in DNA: TGTGCCAGCAGCCGGAACTGGGACATATCCACCGGGGAGCTGTTTTTT. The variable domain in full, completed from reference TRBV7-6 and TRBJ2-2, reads GAGVSQSPRYKVTKRGQDVALRCDPISGHVSLYWYRQALGQGPEFLTYFNYEAQQDKSGLPNDRFSAERPEGSISTLTIQRTEQRDSAMYRCASSRNWDISTGELFFGEGSRLTVL.

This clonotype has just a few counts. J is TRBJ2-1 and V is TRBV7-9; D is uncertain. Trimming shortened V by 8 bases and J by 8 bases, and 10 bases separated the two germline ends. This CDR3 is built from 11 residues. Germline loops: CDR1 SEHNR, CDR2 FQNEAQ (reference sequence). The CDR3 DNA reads TGTGCCAGCTGTTCGAGTCATGAGCAGTTCTTC. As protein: CASCSSHEQFF.

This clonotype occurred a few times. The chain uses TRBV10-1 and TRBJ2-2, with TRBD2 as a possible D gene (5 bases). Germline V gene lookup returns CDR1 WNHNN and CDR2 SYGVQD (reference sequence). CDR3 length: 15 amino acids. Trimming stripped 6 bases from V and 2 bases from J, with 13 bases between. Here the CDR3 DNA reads TGCGCCAGCAGCGGTATCAGGACTAACACCGGGGAGCTGTTTTTT. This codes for CASSGIRTNTGELFF.

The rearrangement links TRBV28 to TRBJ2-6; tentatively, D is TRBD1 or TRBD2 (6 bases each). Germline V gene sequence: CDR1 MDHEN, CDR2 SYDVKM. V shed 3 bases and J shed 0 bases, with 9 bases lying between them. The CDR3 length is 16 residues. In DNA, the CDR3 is TGTGCCAGCAGTTTGGGGGGCCTCTCTGGGGCCAACGTCCTGACTTTC. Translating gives CASSLGGLSGANVLTF.

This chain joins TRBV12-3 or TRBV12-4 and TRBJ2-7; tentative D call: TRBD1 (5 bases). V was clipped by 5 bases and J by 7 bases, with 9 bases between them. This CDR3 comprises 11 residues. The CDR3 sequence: CASSKGVEQYF. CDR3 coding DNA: TGTGCCAGCAGTAAAGGGGTTGAGCAGTACTTC.

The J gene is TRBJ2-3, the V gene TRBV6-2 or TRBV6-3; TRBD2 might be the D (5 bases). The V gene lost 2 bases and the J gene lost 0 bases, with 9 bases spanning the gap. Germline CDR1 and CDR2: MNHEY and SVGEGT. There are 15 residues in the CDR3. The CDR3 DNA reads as TGTGCCAGCAGTTACGAGGGCAGGAGCACAGATACGCAGTATTTT. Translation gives CASSYEGRSTDTQYF.

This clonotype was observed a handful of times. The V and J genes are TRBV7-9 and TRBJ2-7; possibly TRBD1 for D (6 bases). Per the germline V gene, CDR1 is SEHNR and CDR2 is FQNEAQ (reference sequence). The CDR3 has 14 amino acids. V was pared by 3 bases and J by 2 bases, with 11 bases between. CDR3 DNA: TGTGCCAGCAGCTTGGACAGAGATCCCTACGAGCAGTACTTC. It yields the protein CASSLDRDPYEQYF.

CDR3 DNA sequence: TGTGCCAGCAGCTTAGACACTACCTACAATGAGCAGTTCTTC. Protein sequence: CASSLDTTYNEQFF. This rearrangement joins TRBV7-9 to TRBJ2-1; D remains ambiguous. Between the trimmed V and J ends, which lost 1 base and 2 bases, there was a span of 6 bases. CDR1 is SEHNR, CDR2 FQNEAQ, per germline (reference sequence). The CDR3 has 14 amino acids.

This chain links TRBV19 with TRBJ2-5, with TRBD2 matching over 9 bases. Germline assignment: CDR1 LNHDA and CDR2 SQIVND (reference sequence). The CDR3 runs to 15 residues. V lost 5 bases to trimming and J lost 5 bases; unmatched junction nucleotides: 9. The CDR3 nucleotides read TGTGCCAGTAGTGTCTTAGCGGGAGTTTCGGAGACCCAGTACTTC. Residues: CASSVLAGVSETQYF. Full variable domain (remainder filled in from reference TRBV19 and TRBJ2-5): DGGITQSPKYLFRKEGQNVTLSCEQNLNHDAMYWYRQDPGQGLRLIYYSQIVNDFQKGDIAEGYSVSREKKESFPLTVTSAQKNPTAFYLCASSVLAGVSETQYFGPGTRLLVL.

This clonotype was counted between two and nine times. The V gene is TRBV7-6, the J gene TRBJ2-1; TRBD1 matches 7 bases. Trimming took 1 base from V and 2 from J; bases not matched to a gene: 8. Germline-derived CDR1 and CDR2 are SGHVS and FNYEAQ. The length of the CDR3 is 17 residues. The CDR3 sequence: CASSLVGGPRTYNEQFF. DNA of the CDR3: TGTGCCAGCAGCTTAGTAGGGGGCCCTAGGACCTACAATGAGCAGTTCTTC.

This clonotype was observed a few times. DNA of the CDR3: TGTGCCAGCAGCTTAACCGGACCCAGTTTAGAGCAGTACTTC. Translated, it gives CASSLTGPSLEQYF. The chain has TRBV11-2 and TRBJ2-7; no reliable D call. The germline CDR1 and CDR2 sequences are SGHAT and FQNNGV. CDR3 size: 14 residues. Trimming took off 2 bases at V and 7 bases at J, with 15 bases between the two ends.

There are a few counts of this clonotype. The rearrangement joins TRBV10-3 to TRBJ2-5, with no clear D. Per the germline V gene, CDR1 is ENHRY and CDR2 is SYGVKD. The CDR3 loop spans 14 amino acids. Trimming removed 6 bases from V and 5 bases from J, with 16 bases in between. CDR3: CAISSGPGGETQYF. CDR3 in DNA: TGTGCCATCAGCTCCGGGCCTGGCGGCGAGACCCAGTACTTC.

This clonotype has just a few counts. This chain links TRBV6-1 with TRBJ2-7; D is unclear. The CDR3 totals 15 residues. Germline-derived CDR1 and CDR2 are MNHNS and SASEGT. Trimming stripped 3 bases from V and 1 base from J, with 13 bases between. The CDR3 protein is CASSESGGPSYEQYF. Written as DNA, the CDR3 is TGTGCCAGCAGTGAGTCTGGCGGCCCATCCTACGAGCAGTACTTC.

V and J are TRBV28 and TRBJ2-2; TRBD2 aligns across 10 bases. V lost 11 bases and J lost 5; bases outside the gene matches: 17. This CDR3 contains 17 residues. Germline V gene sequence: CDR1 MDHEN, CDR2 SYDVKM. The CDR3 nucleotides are TGTGCCTCCAGTTTATGGGGACTAGCGCCAAAAACCGGGGAGCTGTTTTTT. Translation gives CASSLWGLAPKTGELFF.

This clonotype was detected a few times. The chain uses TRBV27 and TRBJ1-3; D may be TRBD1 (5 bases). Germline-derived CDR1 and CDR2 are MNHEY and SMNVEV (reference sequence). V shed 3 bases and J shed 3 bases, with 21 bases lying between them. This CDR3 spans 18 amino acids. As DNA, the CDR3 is TGTGCCAGCAGTTTGGCAGGGACCCGACATGGTGTTGGAAACACCATATATTTT. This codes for CASSLAGTRHGVGNTIYF.

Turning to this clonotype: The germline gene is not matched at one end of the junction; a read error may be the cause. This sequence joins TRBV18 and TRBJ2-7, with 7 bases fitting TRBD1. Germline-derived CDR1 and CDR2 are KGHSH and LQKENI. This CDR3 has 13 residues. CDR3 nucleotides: TGTGCCAGCTCACCGGACAGGCCCTACGCGCAGTACTTC. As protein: CASSPDRPYAQYF.

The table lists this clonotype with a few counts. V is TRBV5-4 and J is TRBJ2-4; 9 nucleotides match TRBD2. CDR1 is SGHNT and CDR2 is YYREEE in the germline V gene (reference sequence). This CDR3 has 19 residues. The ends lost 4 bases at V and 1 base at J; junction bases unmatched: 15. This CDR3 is CASSDDSTSGVVAKNIQYF. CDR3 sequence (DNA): TGTGCCAGCAGCGACGACTCGACTAGCGGAGTGGTCGCCAAAAACATTCAGTACTTC.

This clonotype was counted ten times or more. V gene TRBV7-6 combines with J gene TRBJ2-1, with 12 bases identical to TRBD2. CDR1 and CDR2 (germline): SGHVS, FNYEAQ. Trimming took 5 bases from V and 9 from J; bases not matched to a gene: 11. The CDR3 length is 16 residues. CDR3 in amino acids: CASSAQRTSGMGEQFF. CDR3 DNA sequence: TGTGCCAGCAGCGCCCAGAGGACTAGCGGGATGGGTGAGCAGTTCTTC.

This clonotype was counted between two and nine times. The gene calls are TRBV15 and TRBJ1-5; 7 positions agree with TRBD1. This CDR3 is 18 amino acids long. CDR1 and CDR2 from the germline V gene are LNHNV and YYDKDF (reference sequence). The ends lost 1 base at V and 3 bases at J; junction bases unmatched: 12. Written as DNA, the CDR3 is TGTGCCACCAGCAGAGGGGACAGTTTAGGTTTGTTCAATCAGCCCCAGCATTTT. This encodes CATSRGDSLGLFNQPQHF.

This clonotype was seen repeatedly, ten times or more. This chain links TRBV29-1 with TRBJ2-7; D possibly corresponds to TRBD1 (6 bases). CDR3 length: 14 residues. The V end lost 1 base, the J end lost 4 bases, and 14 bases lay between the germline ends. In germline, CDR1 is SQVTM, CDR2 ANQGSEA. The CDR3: CSVEGRGRGYEQYF. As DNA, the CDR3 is TGCAGCGTTGAAGGTCGAGGCAGGGGATACGAGCAGTACTTC.

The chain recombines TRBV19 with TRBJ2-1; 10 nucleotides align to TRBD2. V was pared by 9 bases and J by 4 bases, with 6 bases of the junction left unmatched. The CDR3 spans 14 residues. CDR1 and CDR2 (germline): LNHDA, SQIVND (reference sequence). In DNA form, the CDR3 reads TGTGCCAGCCGAGGGACTAGCGAGTACAATGAGCAGTTCTTC. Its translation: CASRGTSEYNEQFF.